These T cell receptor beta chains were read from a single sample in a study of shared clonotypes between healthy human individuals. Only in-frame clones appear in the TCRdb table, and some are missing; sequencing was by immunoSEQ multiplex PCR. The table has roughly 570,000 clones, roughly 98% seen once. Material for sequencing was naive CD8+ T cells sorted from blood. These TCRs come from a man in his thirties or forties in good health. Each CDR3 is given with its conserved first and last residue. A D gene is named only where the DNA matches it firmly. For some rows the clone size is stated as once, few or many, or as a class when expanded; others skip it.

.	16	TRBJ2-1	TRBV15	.	TGTGCCACCAGCAGCTCTCATGGGTCCGTATACAATGAGCAGTTCTTC	CATSSSHGSVYNEQFF
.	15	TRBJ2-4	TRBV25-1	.	TGTGCCAGCAGTGGCCGGGCCCTGGGAGAAAACATTCAGTACTTC	CASSGRALGENIQYF
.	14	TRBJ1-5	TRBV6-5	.	TGTGCCAGCAGTTACCGCGCGGTCAATCAGCCCCAGCATTTT	CASSYRAVNQPQHF
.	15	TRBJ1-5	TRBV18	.	TGTGCCAGCTCACCATCGGAAAGGGTCAATCAGCCCCAGCATTTT	CASSPSERVNQPQHF
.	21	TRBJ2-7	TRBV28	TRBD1	TGTGCCAGCAGTTTCCTCAAATTACCAATGGGCCCGGGACAGGGGAACTACGAGCAGTACTTC	CASSFLKLPMGPGQGNYEQYF
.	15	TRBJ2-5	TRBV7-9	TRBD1	TGTGCCAGCAGCTTGCCGGACAGGGGGCGAGAGACCCAGTACTTC	CASSLPDRGRETQYF
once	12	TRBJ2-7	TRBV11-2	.	TGTGCCAGCAGCTTAACCGGGTACGAGCAGTACTTC	CASSLTGYEQYF
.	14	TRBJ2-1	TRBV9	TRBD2	TGTGCCAGCAGCGGGGGTCTAGCGGGAGATGAGCAGTTCTTC	CASSGGLAGDEQFF
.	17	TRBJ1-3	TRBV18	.	TGTGCCAGCTCACCACAAGTAACGCTACTCTCTGGAAACACCATATATTTT	CASSPQVTLLSGNTIYF
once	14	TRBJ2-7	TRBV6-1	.	TGTGCCTGTGGACAGTATAGTATCTCCTACGAGCAGTACTTC	CACGQYSISYEQYF
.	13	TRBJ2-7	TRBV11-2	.	TGTGCCAGCAGCTTTCAGGGTACCTACGAGCAGTACTTC	CASSFQGTYEQYF
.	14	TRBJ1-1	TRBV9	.	TGTGCCAGCAGCGTAGATAGCTGGAACACTGAAGCTTTCTTT	CASSVDSWNTEAFF
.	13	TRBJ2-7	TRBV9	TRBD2	TGTGCCAGCAGCCCCATGGGGGGGTCAAAGCAGTACTTC	CASSPMGGSKQYF
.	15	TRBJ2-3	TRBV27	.	TGTGCCAGCGGTCTAGGGGGGGCTAGCACAGATACGCAGTATTTT	CASGLGGASTDTQYF
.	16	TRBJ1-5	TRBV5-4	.	TGTGCCAGCAGCTTGGGGGGAGTGGTTGACAATCAGCCCCAGCATTTT	CASSLGGVVDNQPQHF
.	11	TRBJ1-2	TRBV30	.	TGTGCCTCCGTGGCGGGTGTTGGCTACACCTTC	CASVAGVGYTF
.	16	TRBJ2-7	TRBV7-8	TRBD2	TGTGCCAGCAGCTTCCATAGCGGGAGGGCGTCCTACGAGCAGTACTTC	CASSFHSGRASYEQYF
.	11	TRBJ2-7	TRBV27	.	TGTGCCAGCAGTTTTGGTCCCGAGCAGTACTTC	CASSFGPEQYF
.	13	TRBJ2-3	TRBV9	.	TGTGCCAGCAGCGTAGGTGGCGAGGATACGCAGTATTTT	CASSVGGEDTQYF
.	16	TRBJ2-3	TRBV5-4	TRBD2	TGTGCCAGCAGCTGGGGGACTAGCGGGACAAGAGATACGCAGTATTTT	CASSWGTSGTRDTQYF
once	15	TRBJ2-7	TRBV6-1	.	TGTGCCAGCAGTTTATTAGCGGCGGAAAGCTACGAGCAGTACTTC	CASSLLAAESYEQYF
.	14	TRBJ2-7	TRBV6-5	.	TGTGCCAGCAGTTACACGAATGAAGACGACGAGCAGTACTTC	CASSYTNEDDEQYF
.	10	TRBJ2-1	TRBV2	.	TGTGCCAGCGGCAGCAATGAGCAGTTCTTC	CASGSNEQFF
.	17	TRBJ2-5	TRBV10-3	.	TGTGCCATCAGTGAGTCGATGGTCTCGGAGAAGCAAGAGACCCAGTACTTC	CAISESMVSEKQETQYF
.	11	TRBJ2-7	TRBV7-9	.	TGTGCCAGCAGCTTAGGTATAGGGCAGTACTTC	CASSLGIGQYF
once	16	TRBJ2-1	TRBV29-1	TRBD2	TGCAGCGTTGAAGGACTAGCGGGAGATCTTATCAATGAGCAGTTCTTC	CSVEGLAGDLINEQFF
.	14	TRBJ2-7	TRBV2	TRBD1	TGTGCCAGCAGTGTGGGGACAGGGTCGTACGAGCAGTACTTC	CASSVGTGSYEQYF
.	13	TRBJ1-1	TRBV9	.	TGTGCCAGCAGCGTAGGGGCAGGTTCCGAAGCTTTCTTT	CASSVGAGSEAFF
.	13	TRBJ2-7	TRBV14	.	TGTGCCAGCAGCCAATGGATGGGGGACGAGCAGTACTTC	CASSQWMGDEQYF
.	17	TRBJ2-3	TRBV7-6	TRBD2	TGTGCCAGCAGCTTGCGGATAACTAGCGGGAGAACAGATACGCAGTATTTT	CASSLRITSGRTDTQYF
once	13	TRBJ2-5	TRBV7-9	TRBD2	TGTGCCAGCACAGGGAGGGACGGAGAGACCCAGTACTTC	CASTGRDGETQYF
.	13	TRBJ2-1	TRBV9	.	TGTGCCAGCAGCCCCTCGATATGGAATGAGCAGTTCTTC	CASSPSIWNEQFF
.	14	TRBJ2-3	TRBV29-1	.	TGCAGCGTCGCCGCAGGGGTCGTCACAGATACGCAGTATTTT	CSVAAGVVTDTQYF
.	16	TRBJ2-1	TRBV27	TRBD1	TGTGCCAGCAGTTGGGACAGGGAGAGCTCCTACAATGAGCAGTTCTTC	CASSWDRESSYNEQFF
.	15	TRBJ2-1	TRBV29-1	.	TGCAGCGTTGATCCGGCGGGAACCTCCTACAATGAGCAGTTCTTC	CSVDPAGTSYNEQFF
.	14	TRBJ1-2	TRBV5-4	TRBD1	TGTGCCAGCAGCGCAGGGGGTCTCGACTATGGCTACACCTTC	CASSAGGLDYGYTF